The 14 T cell receptor beta chains in this list originate from one sample, sequenced in a study of shared clonotypes between healthy human individuals. Only in-frame clones appear in the TCRdb table, and some are missing; sequencing was by immunoSEQ multiplex PCR. The sample consists of approximately 710,000 clones, 90% of them appearing once. The sample comprised memory CD8+ T cells from PBMCs. Subset noted: CD45RO+ cells pooled with CCR7-negative TemRA cells. These receptors were obtained from a man between 18 and 29 years old in good health. Some clones in this sample may be carry-over from other donors' samples.

J is TRBJ2-1 and V is TRBV7-9, with TRBD2 as a possible D gene (5 bases). V was cut by 4 bases and J by 2 bases, with 24 bases left in between. The CDR3 loop spans 19 amino acids. In germline, CDR1 is SEHNR, CDR2 FQNEAQ (reference sequence). CDR3 sequence reads: CASSSNRRYGVPAYNEQFF. The CDR3 DNA reads TGTGCCAGCAGCTCTAACAGACGATACGGGGTCCCAGCCTACAATGAGCAGTTCTTC.

The table lists this clone with a few counts. The gene calls are TRBV11-2 and TRBJ1-3; D gene ambiguous. CDR1 and CDR2 from the germline V gene are SGHAT and FQNNGV. The CDR3 contains 14 residues. V was trimmed by 1 base and J by 3 bases, leaving 7 bases between them. The CDR3 nucleotides read TGTGCCAGCAGCTTAGTCGCATATGGAAACACCATATATTTT. Translation gives CASSLVAYGNTIYF.

This clone was counted at least ten times. The chain recombines TRBV4-1 with TRBJ2-4, with D possibly TRBD2 on 6 matching bases. The CDR3 is made up of 16 amino acids. Germline V gene sequence: CDR1 MGHRA, CDR2 YSYEKL. Trimming left V 0 bases short and J 0 bases short, with 9 bases between. DNA of the CDR3: TGCGCCAGCAGCCAAGATAGCGGCCTAGCCAAAAACATTCAGTACTTC. Amino acid sequence: CASSQDSGLAKNIQYF.

The chain recombines TRBV29-1 with TRBJ1-1; D gene uncertain. The V end was cut by 1 base, the J end by 5 bases, with 8 bases between. The germline V gene has CDR1 SQVTM and CDR2 ANQGSEA. The CDR3 is 12 residues long. Written as DNA, the CDR3 is TGCAGCGTTGAAGTATTGGGGACTGAAGCTTTCTTT. Its protein product is CSVEVLGTEAFF.

The rearrangement links TRBV27 to TRBJ1-1, with D unresolved. CDR3 length equals 13 residues. Trimming stripped 6 bases from V and 6 bases from J, with 14 bases between. Germline V gives CDR1 MNHEY, CDR2 SMNVEV (reference sequence). The CDR3 reads CASRQISGPEAFF. The CDR3 DNA is TGTGCCAGCAGGCAGATATCGGGTCCTGAAGCTTTCTTT.

In DNA, the CDR3 is TGTGCCAGCAGCGTAGGCAGGTCAGCTAAGGACGAGCAGTACTTC. Encoded protein: CASSVGRSAKDEQYF. This chain joins TRBV9 and TRBJ2-7; D call uncertain. This CDR3 has 15 amino acids. Germline V CDR1 and CDR2: SGDLS, YYNGEE. V was pared by 0 bases and J by 5 bases, with 15 bases between. Full variable domain (outside the CDR3, taken from reference TRBV9 and TRBJ2-7): DSGVTQTPKHLITATGQRVTLRCSPRSGDLSVYWYQQSLDQGLQFLIQYYNGEERAKGNILERFSAQQFPDLHSELNLSSLELGDSALYFCASSVGRSAKDEQYFGPGTRLTVT.

This clone was detected only once. The J gene is TRBJ1-5, the V gene TRBV4-1; tentatively, D is TRBD1 (6 bases). Trimming shortened V by 4 bases and J by 1 base, and 8 bases separated the two germline ends. This CDR3 spans 14 amino acids. Germline V gene data show CDR1 as MGHRA and CDR2 as YSYEKL. Here the CDR3 DNA reads TGCGCCAGCAGCCCGGACAGAAGCAATCAGCCCCAGCATTTT. Protein sequence: CASSPDRSNQPQHF.

V gene TRBV28 combines with J gene TRBJ2-7, with 8 bases lining up with TRBD1. Per germline, CDR1 MDHEN and CDR2 SYDVKM. Trimming removed 4 bases from V and 4 bases from J; junction bases left unmatched: 3. This CDR3 spans 13 amino acids. The CDR3, as DNA: TGTGCCAGCAGTTGGACAGGGATTTACGAGCAGTACTTC. This translates into CASSWTGIYEQYF.

The rearrangement links TRBV6-5 to TRBJ1-5; TRBD1 agrees at 7 bases. The J segment lost 3 bases and the V segment lost 8 bases, leaving 7 bases of the junction unmatched. CDR1 and CDR2 (germline): MNHEY, SVGAGI. The CDR3 has 14 residues. Here the CDR3 DNA reads TGTGCCAGCGGGACAGCCTCCTTCAATCAGCCCCAGCATTTT. As protein: CASGTASFNQPQHF.

This clone occurred once. V and J are TRBV28 and TRBJ2-3, with D perhaps matching TRBD1 (5 bases). This CDR3 region has 17 residues. Germline loops: CDR1 MDHEN, CDR2 SYDVKM. Trimming took 4 bases from V and 0 from J, leaving 17 bases between them. The CDR3 reads CASSYPQTDTSTDTQYF. Here the CDR3 DNA reads TGTGCCAGCAGTTACCCCCAGACAGATACAAGCACAGATACGCAGTATTTT. Full variable domain (remainder filled in from reference TRBV28 and TRBJ2-3): DVKVTQSSRYLVKRTGEKVFLECVQDMDHENMFWYRQDPGLGLRLIYFSYDVKMKEKGDIPEGYSVSREKKERFSLILESASTNQTSMYLCASSYPQTDTSTDTQYFGPGTRLTVL.

The CDR3 DNA reads TGTGCCAGCAGTTTAGGCGGGTTGGAGACCCAGTACTTC. Translating gives CASSLGGLETQYF. The V and J genes are TRBV27 and TRBJ2-5; D might be TRBD2 (5 bases). Germline assignment: CDR1 MNHEY and CDR2 SMNVEV (reference sequence). The CDR3 length is 13 residues. The V gene lost 2 bases and the J gene lost 5 bases, with 9 bases spanning the gap.

The V gene is TRBV5-1, the J gene TRBJ2-1, with 15 bases fitting TRBD2. Per the germline V gene, CDR1 is SGHRS and CDR2 is YFSETQ. This CDR3 spans 19 amino acids. The V segment lost 4 bases and the J segment 0 bases; nucleotides outside the gene matches: 8. The CDR3 DNA follows: TGCGCCAGCAGCCCAACCGGACTAGCGGGGGGGAGCTCCTACAATGAGCAGTTCTTC. Residues: CASSPTGLAGGSSYNEQFF.

The CDR3 region is CASSLLAGGRNEQFF. The CDR3 DNA reads TGTGCCAGCAGTTTATTAGCGGGAGGACGGAATGAGCAGTTCTTC. The rearrangement joins TRBV27 to TRBJ2-1; 10 bases align to TRBD2. The germline V gene has CDR1 MNHEY and CDR2 SMNVEV (reference sequence). With V trimmed by 1 base and J by 7 bases, 4 bases remained unmatched. The CDR3 length is 15 residues.

This clone was detected once. The gene calls are TRBV5-6 and TRBJ1-1, with 9 bases identical to TRBD1. The germline gives CDR1 SGHDT, CDR2 YYEEEE. The ends lost 4 bases at V and 1 base at J; junction bases unmatched: 5. This CDR3 comprises 15 residues. The CDR3 here is CASSAPTGGNTEAFF. For the CDR3, the DNA is TGTGCCAGCAGCGCCCCGACAGGGGGGAACACTGAAGCTTTCTTT.